The rows below give T cell receptor beta chains drawn from one sample of a study of CD8 T cells in ankylosing spondylitis. TCRdb redid the calling of the 5' RACE reads with MiXCR, one entry per CDR3 protein. The repertoire consists of roughly 180,000 distinct CDR3 sequences, with around 10% occurring once and the leading ten covering 25% to 30%. The sample was blood, either unsorted or a sorted T cell fraction (not recorded which). The receptors derive from a male donor with ankylosing spondylitis or in good health (not recorded which). Each CDR3 is given with its conserved first and last residue. The order of the fields is V gene, J gene, CDR3 protein.

V: TRBV20-1; J: TRBJ2-5; CDR3: CSARDAGTQWETQYF
V: TRBV12-3/TRBV12-4; J: TRBJ2-3; CDR3: CATLSTDTQYF
V: TRBV5-8; J: TRBJ2-2; CDR3: CASSFHRGANTGELFF
V: TRBV20-1; J: TRBJ1-6; CDR3: CSAREDRVSPLHF
V: TRBV5-1; J: TRBJ2-1; CDR3: CASSLGTSGNLDEQFF
V: TRBV15; J: TRBJ2-2; CDR3: CATRGPLILAGPNTGELFF
V: TRBV2; J: TRBJ1-5; CDR3: CASRADRGDQPQHF
V: TRBV10-3; J: TRBJ2-3; CDR3: CANGNLATDTQYF
V: TRBV5-1; J: TRBJ2-3; CDR3: CASSLGSGLSTDTQYF
V: TRBV5-1; J: TRBJ2-3; CDR3: CASTLVGGTDTQYF
V: TRBV29-1; J: TRBJ1-3; CDR3: CSVEIWTQRGNTIYF
V: TRBV6-2/TRBV6-3; J: TRBJ2-5; CDR3: CASSPSTGAIEETQYF
V: TRBV18; J: TRBJ1-1; CDR3: CASSPPLWRGYPEAFF
V: TRBV5-1; J: TRBJ2-5; CDR3: CASSPGRRLSEETQYF
V: TRBV27; J: TRBJ1-3; CDR3: CASSPWGSSSGNTIYF
V: TRBV5-1; J: TRBJ2-7; CDR3: CASSLDWTGGIFYEQYF
V: TRBV24-1; J: TRBJ2-1; CDR3: CATSDLTRGGYNEQFF
V: TRBV28; J: TRBJ2-7; CDR3: CASNQQGSHSYEQYF
V: TRBV28; J: TRBJ2-3; CDR3: CASTTSGNQDTQYF
V: TRBV25-1; J: TRBJ1-1; CDR3: CASSEYKIGAVAFF
V: TRBV12-3/TRBV12-4; J: TRBJ1-1; CDR3: CASSLKEGAVTEAFF
V: TRBV6-5; J: TRBJ2-1; CDR3: CASSYGQGTYNEQFF
V: TRBV6-1; J: TRBJ1-1; CDR3: CASNSQNLNTEAFF
V: TRBV2; J: TRBJ1-5; CDR3: CASSRDRGLQPQHF
V: TRBV30; J: TRBJ1-5; CDR3: CAWRQDNNQPQHF
V: TRBV12-3/TRBV12-4; J: TRBJ1-1; CDR3: CASGLWGVNTEAFF
V: TRBV10-3; J: TRBJ1-4; CDR3: CAISDSRQGLFF
V: TRBV21-1; J: TRBJ2-7; CDR3: CASRPTSGRAYEQYF
V: TRBV20-1; J: TRBJ2-3; CDR3: CSARDGWDRRPTDTQYF
V: TRBV7-8; J: TRBJ1-1; CDR3: CASTIDILFTEAFF
V: TRBV5-1; J: TRBJ1-2; CDR3: CASSIRTGGDGYTF
V: TRBV20-1; J: TRBJ2-1; CDR3: CSGTSGLYNEQFF
V: TRBV10-2; J: TRBJ1-2; CDR3: CASSEYSDSSYGYTF
V: TRBV10-3; J: TRBJ2-3; CDR3: CAIKRGRGDTDTQYF
V: TRBV7-8; J: TRBJ1-1; CDR3: CASSSRGTYMNTEAFF
V: TRBV9; J: TRBJ2-2; CDR3: CASSPRLAGSNTGELFF
V: TRBV20-1; J: TRBJ2-7; CDR3: CSAIVPYSQDPYEQYF
V: TRBV20-1; J: TRBJ2-7; CDR3: CSARGSQGSMFEQYF
V: TRBV20-1; J: TRBJ1-2; CDR3: CSARVRTGMNYGYTF
V: TRBV14; J: TRBJ2-3; CDR3: CASSQVGGEIRDTQYF
V: TRBV6-1; J: TRBJ1-3; CDR3: CASGENSGNTIYF
V: TRBV6-7; J: TRBJ2-2; CDR3: CASTRCQTGELFF
V: TRBV20-1; J: TRBJ1-4; CDR3: CSARDVSNEKLFF
V: TRBV5-1; J: TRBJ2-5; CDR3: CASSLEIRTGTGETQYF